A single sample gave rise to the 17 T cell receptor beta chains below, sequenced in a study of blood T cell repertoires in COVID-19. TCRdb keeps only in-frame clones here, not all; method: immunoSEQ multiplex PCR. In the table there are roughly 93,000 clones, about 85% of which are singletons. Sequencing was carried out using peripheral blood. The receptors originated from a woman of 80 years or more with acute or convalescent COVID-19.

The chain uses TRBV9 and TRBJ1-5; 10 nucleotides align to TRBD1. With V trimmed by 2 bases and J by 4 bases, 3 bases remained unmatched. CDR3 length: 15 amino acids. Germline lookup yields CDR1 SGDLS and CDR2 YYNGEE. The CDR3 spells CASSVGQGENQPQHF. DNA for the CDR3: TGTGCCAGCAGCGTCGGACAGGGGGAGAATCAGCCCCAGCATTTT.

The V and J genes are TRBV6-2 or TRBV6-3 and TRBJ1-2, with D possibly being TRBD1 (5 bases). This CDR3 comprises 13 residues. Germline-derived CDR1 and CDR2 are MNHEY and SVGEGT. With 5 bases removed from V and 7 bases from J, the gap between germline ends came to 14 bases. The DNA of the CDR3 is TGTGCCAGCAGTGACGACGGGACTCGTGGCTACACCTTC. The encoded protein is CASSDDGTRGYTF.

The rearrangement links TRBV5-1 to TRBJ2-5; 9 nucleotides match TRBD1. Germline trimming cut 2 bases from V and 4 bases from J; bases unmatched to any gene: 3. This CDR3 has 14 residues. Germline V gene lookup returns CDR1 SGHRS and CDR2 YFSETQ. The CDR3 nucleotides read TGCGCCAGCAGCTTAACAGGGGGCAGAGAGACCCAGTACTTC. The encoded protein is CASSLTGGRETQYF.

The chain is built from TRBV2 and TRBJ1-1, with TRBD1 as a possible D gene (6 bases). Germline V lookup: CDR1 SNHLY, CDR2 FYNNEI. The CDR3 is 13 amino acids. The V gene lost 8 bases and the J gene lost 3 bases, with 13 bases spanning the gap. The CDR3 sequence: CASQWGRDTEAFF. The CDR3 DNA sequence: TGTGCCAGCCAATGGGGGCGAGACACTGAAGCTTTCTTT. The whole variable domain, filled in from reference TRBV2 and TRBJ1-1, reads EPEVTQTPSHQVTQMGQEVILRCVPISNHLYFYWYRQILGQKVEFLVSFYNNEISEKSEIFDDQFSVERPDGSNFTLKIRSTKLEDSAMYFCASQWGRDTEAFFGQGTRLTVV.

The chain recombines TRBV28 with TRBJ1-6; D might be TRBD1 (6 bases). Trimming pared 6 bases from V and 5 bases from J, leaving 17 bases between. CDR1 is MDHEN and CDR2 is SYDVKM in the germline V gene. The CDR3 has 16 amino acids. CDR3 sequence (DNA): TGTGCCAGCAGCTCCCCTGGGCAGGGGCATAATTCACCCCTCCACTTT. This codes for CASSSPGQGHNSPLHF.

CDR3 bases: TGTGCCAGCAGCTTAGCCCAATCGGCAGGGAACACTGAAGCTTTCTTT. The encoded protein is CASSLAQSAGNTEAFF. The V call is TRBV11-2, the J call TRBJ1-1; D gene ambiguous. Germline CDR1 SGHAT, CDR2 FQNNGV. Trimming removed 1 base at V and 1 base at J, with 13 bases between. This CDR3 is 16 amino acids long.

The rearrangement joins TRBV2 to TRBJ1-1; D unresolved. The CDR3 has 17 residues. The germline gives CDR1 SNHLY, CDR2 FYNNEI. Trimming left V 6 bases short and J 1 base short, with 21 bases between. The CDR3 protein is CASSPKVRVRANTEAFF. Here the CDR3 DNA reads TGTGCCAGCAGCCCCAAGGTGCGGGTTAGGGCGAACACTGAAGCTTTCTTT. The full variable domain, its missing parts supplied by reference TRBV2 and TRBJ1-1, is EPEVTQTPSHQVTQMGQEVILRCVPISNHLYFYWYRQILGQKVEFLVSFYNNEISEKSEIFDDQFSVERPDGSNFTLKIRSTKLEDSAMYFCASSPKVRVRANTEAFFGQGTRLTVV.

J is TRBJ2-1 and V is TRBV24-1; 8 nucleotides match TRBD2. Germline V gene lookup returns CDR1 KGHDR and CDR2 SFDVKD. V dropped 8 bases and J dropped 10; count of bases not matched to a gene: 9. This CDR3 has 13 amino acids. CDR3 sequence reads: CATTPRGGSEQFF. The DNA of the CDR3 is TGTGCCACCACCCCTCGCGGGGGGTCGGAGCAGTTCTTC.

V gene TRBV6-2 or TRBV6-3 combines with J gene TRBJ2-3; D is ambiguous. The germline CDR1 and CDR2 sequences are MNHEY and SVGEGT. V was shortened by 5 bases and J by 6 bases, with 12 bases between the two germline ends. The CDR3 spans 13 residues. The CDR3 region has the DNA TGTGCCAGCAGTGGTGTCCGCAGGGATACGCAGTATTTT. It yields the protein CASSGVRRDTQYF.

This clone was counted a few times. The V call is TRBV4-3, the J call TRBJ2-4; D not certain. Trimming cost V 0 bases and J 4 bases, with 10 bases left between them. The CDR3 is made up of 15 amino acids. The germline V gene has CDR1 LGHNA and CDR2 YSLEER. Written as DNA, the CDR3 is TGCGCCAGCAGCCAAGATTCTGGGCGAAAAAACATTCAGTACTTC. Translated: CASSQDSGRKNIQYF.

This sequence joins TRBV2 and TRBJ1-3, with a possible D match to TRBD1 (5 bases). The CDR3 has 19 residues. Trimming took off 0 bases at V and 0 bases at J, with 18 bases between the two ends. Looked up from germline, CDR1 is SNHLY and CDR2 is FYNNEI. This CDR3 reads CASSEAPLVQGFSGNTIYF. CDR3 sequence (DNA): TGTGCCAGCAGTGAAGCCCCATTAGTTCAGGGCTTCTCTGGAAACACCATATATTTT. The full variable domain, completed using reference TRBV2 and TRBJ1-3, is EPEVTQTPSHQVTQMGQEVILRCVPISNHLYFYWYRQILGQKVEFLVSFYNNEISEKSEIFDDQFSVERPDGSNFTLKIRSTKLEDSAMYFCASSEAPLVQGFSGNTIYFGEGSWLTVV.

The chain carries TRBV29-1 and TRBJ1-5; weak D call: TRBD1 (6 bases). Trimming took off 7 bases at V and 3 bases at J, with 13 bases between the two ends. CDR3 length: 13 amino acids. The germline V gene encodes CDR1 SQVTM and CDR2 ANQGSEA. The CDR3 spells CSGADSFNQPQHF. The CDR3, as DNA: TGCAGCGGAGCGGACAGTTTCAATCAGCCCCAGCATTTT.

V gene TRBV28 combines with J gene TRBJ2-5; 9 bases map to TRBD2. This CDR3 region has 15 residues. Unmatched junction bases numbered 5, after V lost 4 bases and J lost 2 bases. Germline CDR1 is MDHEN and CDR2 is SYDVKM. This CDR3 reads CASSSSGVPQETQYF. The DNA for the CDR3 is TGTGCCAGCAGTTCTAGCGGGGTACCACAAGAGACCCAGTACTTC. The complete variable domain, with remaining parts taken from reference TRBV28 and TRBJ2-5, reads DVKVTQSSRYLVKRTGEKVFLECVQDMDHENMFWYRQDPGLGLRLIYFSYDVKMKEKGDIPEGYSVSREKKERFSLILESASTNQTSMYLCASSSSGVPQETQYFGPGTRLLVL.

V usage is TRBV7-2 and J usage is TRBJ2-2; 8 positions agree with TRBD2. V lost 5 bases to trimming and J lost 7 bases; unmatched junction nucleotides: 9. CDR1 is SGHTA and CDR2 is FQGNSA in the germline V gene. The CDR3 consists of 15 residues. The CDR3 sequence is CASSQRGGPGGELFF. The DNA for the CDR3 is TGTGCCAGCAGCCAACGGGGGGGGCCAGGCGGGGAGCTGTTTTTT. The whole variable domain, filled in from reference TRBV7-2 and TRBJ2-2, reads GAGVSQSPSNKVTEKGKDVELRCDPISGHTALYWYRQSLGQGLEFLIYFQGNSAPDKSGLPSDRFSAERTGGSVSTLTIQRTQQEDSAVYLCASSQRGGPGGELFFGEGSRLTVL.

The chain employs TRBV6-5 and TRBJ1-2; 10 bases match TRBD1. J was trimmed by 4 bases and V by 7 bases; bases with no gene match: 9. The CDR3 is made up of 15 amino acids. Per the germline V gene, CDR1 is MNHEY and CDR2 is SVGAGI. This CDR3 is CASTGQGGMRYGYTF. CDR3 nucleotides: TGTGCCAGCACCGGACAGGGGGGCATGCGCTATGGCTACACCTTC.

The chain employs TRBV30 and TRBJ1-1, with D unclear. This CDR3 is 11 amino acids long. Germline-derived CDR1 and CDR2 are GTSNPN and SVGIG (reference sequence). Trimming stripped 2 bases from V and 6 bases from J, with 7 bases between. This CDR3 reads CAWSSRAEAFF. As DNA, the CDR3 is TGTGCCTGGAGTTCGAGGGCTGAAGCTTTCTTT. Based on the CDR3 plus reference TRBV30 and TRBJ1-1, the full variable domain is SQTIHQWPATLVQPVGSPLSLECTVEGTSNPNLYWYRQAAGRGLQLLFYSVGIGQISSEVPQNLSASRPQDRQFILSSKKLLLSDSGFYLCAWSSRAEAFFGQGTRLTVV.

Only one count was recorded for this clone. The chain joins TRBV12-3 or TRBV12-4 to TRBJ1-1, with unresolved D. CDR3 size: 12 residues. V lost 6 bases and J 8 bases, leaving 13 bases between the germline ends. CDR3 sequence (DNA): TGTGCCAGCAGGGCCCTGGAGGCAGAAGCTTTCTTT. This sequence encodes CASRALEAEAFF.